The text below deals with one T cell receptor (beta chain). It lacks a known antigen. Base-call qualities are not available, and no considerably larger clone is one nucleotide away. This sample stems from a study of graft-versus-host responses after intestinal transplantation (dated by TCRdb to the early 2020s). In terms of the full investigation: The transplants that recipients got were multivisceral, liver-intestinal, or isolated intestinal. The cohort enrolled 20 to 25 intestinal transplant recipients, one of whom was a retransplant, and a few patients without pretransplant specimens were excluded. After intestinal transplantation, graft-versus-host and host-versus-graft alloreactive T cell clones in the graft, circulation and bone marrow were tracked using bulk TCR-beta CDR3 sequencing. Samples from a few later patients were sequenced in-house on an Illumina MiSeq with MiXCR processing rather than by the commercial service. Donor T cell macrochimerism was defined as a peak of at least 4% donor T cells among recipient peripheral blood mononuclear cells. All recipients received anti-thymocyte globulin induction followed by maintenance tacrolimus and steroids for around three years. To identify alloreactive clones, pre-transplant mixed lymphocyte reaction products were sequenced and compared with unstimulated pre-transplant donor and recipient T cells. Results the study describes overall, beyond this receptor: GvH clones turned up in recipient bone marrow, with some appearing earlier in ileal mucosa or blood, a pattern consistent with an intestinal mucosal origin. Early after transplant, declines in HvG clones were associated with peak levels of circulating GvH clones. The relatively low number and heterogeneity of intestinal transplant patients limited the conclusions. Patients with donor T cell macrochimerism had high GvH to HvG T cell clonal ratios in their allografts.

The sample's time point label, decoded: cells obtained before transplantation from donor or recipient. CD3+CD4+ and CD3+CD8+ populations were FACS-sorted from unstimulated pre-transplant donor and recipient cells taken from spleen or lymph nodes. The germline V gene provides CDR1 LGHNA and CDR2 YSLEER. V loses 2 bases at its end and J loses 8 bases; junction bases beyond the gene matches: 3. The CDR3 goes from the cysteine to the phenylalanine over 13 residues. Only the CDR3 DNA stays, 39 bases, in frame from base 1. Libraries were constructed by the immunoSEQ multiplex PCR assay. For most patients, genomic DNA was isolated using the Qiagen DNeasy Blood and Tissue Kit and was shipped frozen to Adaptive Biotechnologies for TCR sequencing. For most patients, genomic DNA was subjected to high-throughput TCR-beta CDR3 sequencing by Adaptive Biotechnologies. Under the source paper's analysis protocol: Adaptive's ImmunoSEQ software was the source of the TCR sequencing data for about 18 patients, while three other patients were processed with MiXCR and VDJtools. To correct CD4 versus CD8 sorting errors, any sequence found in both subsets at a frequency ratio below 5:1 was removed. Because the origin of CDR3 nucleotide sequences shared between donor and recipient could not be assigned, those sequences were removed. To count as alloreactive, a clone needed at least 2-fold expansion over unstimulated cells and a minimum CFSE-low frequency of 0.002% (template counts) or 0.001% (read counts). A clone was considered mappable if detected in the sequenced pre-transplant spleen, lymph node, or MLR CFSE-low populations of the donor or recipient. The cumulative frequency of alloreactive clones was calculated as a percentage of all sequences, weighted by copy number. In TCRdb, the immuneACCESS table is reduced to in-frame sequences with V and J assigned. These tables do not hold every clone; where another copy was compared, an unresolved V gene accounts for under half, and the others remain unexplained. From that table come the V and J calls and clone size; the DNA was used to work out D and trimming. The table for this sample lists almost 85,000 clones; roughly 89% of them were counted only once. In total, the top ten clones hold 0.1% of the sample.

In this chain, TRBV4-3 is recombined with TRBJ2-1; TRBD1 fits 7 bases in the junction. The specimen comprised unstimulated CD4+ T cells sorted from spleen or lymph node cells, sampled before intestinal transplant. This receptor was obtained from a human donor who received an intestinal transplant. The CDR3: CASSQRQGDEQFF. In nucleotide form, the sequence is TGCGCCAGCAGCCAAAGACAGGGTGATGAGCAGTTCTTC.